This T cell receptor (beta chain) comes out of a study of blood T cell dynamics during melanoma immunotherapy. Notes on this clone: The antigen remains unidentified.

A fixed DNA input of 350 ng was used per bulk PBMC sample. Libraries were prepared by immunoSEQ multiplex PCR; TCRdb keeps only in-frame clonotypes and omits some of them. There are 9,700 or so clones in the sample; over 85% occur only once, and 30% to 35% lies in the top ten. The germline V gene has CDR1 SGHAT and CDR2 FQNNGV. This CDR3 contains 14 residues. Trimming left V 2 bases short and J 7 bases short, with 15 bases between. Described time point: pre-treatment baseline. Sampling occurred pretreatment (T0) and at week 3 (W3), after cycle one of checkpoint blockade. Study-wide findings and caveats: The study could not tell melanoma-specific clones from general immune activation.

Material: blood, obtained from a patient treated with checkpoint blockade. V gene TRBV11-2 combines with J gene TRBJ2-7, with D unclear. This receptor was taken from a human donor with melanoma. CDR3 DNA: TGTGCCAGCAGCTTAATCGCCTCACTGGGGGAGCAGTACTTC. Translation gives CASSLIASLGEQYF.